The TCR beta chain described here comes from a study of T cells in Graves' hyperthyroidism and ophthalmopathy. What was amplified from RNA transcripts were TCR beta CDR3 regions. A set of HTBI primers served as the primers for a first-round RT-PCR of the TCR CDR3. TCRdb fed the multiplex PCR reads into MiXCR, producing one record per CDR3 protein. Of about 350,000 distinct CDR3 sequences listed, about a sixth were seen once; the top ten hold about 14%. Study-level points and caveats: Most thyroid clonotypes expanded above 0.001 were also detected in blood.

This CDR3 has 13 amino acids. With 11 bases removed from V and 1 base from J, the gap between germline ends came to 14 bases. Looked up from germline, CDR1 is LNHDA and CDR2 is SQIVND (reference sequence). This clonotype was found many times. Its antigen is still unknown. This TCR was recovered from a woman aged 40 to 49 with Graves' ophthalmopathy. The material sequenced was blood. This rearrangement joins TRBV19 to TRBJ1-1; D remains ambiguous. CDR3: CAASWTGNTEAFF. DNA of the CDR3: TGTGCCGCGTCTTGGACGGGGAACACTGAAGCTTTCTTT.